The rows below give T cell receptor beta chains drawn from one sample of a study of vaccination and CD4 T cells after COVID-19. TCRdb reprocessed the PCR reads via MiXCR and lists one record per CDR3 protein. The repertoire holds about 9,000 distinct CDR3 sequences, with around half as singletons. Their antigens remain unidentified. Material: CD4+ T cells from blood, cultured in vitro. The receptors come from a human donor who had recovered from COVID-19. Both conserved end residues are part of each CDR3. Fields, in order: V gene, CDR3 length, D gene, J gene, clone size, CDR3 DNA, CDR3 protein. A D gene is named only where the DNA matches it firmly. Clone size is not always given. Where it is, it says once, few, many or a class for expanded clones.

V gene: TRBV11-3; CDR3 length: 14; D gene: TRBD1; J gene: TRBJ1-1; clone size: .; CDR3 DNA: TGTGCCAGCAGCTTAGTAGGGGGCACGACTGAAGCTTTCTTT; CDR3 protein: CASSLVGGTTEAFF
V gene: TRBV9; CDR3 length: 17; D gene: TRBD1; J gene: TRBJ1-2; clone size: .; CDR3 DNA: TGTGCCAGCAGCGTAAAACCTTTCGGACAGGGGAGATATGGCTACACCTTC; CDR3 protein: CASSVKPFGQGRYGYTF
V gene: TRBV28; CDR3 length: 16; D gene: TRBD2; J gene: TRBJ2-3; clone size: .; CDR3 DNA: TGTGCCAGCAGTTCTGGCGGGGGGGCCGGCACAGATACACAGTATTTT; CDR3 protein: CASSSGGGAGTDTQYF
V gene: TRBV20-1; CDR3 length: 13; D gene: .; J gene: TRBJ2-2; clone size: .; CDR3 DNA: TGCAGTGCTCCCAGGGGCTCGGCCGGGGAGCTGTTTTTT; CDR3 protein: CSAPRGSAGELFF
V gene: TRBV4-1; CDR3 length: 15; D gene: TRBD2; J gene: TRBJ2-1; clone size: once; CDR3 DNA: TGCGCCAGCAGCCGAAGGACTAGCGGTGGAAATGAGCAGTTCTTC; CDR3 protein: CASSRRTSGGNEQFF
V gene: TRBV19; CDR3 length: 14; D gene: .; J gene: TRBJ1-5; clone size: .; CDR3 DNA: TGTGCCAGTAGTATGGGCGTTAGCAATCAGCCCCAGCATTTT; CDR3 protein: CASSMGVSNQPQHF
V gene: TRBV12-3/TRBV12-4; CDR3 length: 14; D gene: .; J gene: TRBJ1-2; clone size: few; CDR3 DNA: TGTGCCAGCAGTTTAAGGGGGGGCAACTATGGCTACACCTTC; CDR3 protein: CASSLRGGNYGYTF
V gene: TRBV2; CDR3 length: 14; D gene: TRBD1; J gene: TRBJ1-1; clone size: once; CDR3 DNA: TGTGCCAGCAGATTAGACAGGGAGGACACTGAAGCTTTCTTT; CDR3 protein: CASRLDREDTEAFF
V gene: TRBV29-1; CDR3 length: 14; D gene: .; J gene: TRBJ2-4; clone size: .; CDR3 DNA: TGCAGCGTGGCGATCTCACTAGCCAAAAACATTCAGTACTTC; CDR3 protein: CSVAISLAKNIQYF
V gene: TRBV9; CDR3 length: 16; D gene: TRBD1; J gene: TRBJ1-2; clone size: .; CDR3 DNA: TGTGCCAGCAGCGCCTCCACAGGGGAGATCTACTATGGCTACACCTTC; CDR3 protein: CASSASTGEIYYGYTF
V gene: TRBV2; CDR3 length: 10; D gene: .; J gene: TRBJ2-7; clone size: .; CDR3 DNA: TGTGCCAGCAGAAGACAGGTTCCCCGATTC; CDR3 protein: CASRRQVPRF
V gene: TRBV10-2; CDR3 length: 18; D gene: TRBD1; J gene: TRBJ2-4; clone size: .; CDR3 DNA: TGCGCCAGCAGTGAAGGACAAATGACAGGGTCCTCGTTGAGTCGCCAGTACTTC; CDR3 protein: CASSEGQMTGSSLSRQYF
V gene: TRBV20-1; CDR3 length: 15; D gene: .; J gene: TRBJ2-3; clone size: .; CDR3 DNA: TGCAGTGCTCAGAGAGGGGAAAGCCACACAGATACGCAGTATTTT; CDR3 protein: CSAQRGESHTDTQYF
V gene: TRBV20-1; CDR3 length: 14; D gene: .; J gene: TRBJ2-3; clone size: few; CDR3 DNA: TGCAGTGCCCAACCCGGGGGAGTAACAGATACGCAGTATTTT; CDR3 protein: CSAQPGGVTDTQYF
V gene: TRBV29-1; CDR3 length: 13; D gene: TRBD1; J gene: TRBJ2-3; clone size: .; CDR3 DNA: TGCAGCGTTGACACAGGGGAAGGTTTTAGGCAGTATTTT; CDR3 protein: CSVDTGEGFRQYF
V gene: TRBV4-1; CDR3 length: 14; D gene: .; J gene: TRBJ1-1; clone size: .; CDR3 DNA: TGCGCCAGCAGCCAAATCGCAAGTACCACTGAAGCTTTCTTT; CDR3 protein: CASSQIASTTEAFF
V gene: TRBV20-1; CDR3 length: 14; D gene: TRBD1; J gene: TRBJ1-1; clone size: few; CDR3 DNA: TGCAGTGTAGGAGGGGGCTATCGTGACACTGAAGCTTTCTTT; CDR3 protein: CSVGGGYRDTEAFF
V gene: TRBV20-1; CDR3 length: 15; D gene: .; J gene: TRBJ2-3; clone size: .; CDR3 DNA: TGCAGTGCTAGAGACGGCAGGGGGGGCACAGATACGCAGTATTTT; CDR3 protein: CSARDGRGGTDTQYF
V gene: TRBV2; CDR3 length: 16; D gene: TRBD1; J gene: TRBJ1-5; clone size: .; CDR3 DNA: TGTGCCAGCAGACCTAGGACAGGGGGCGATAGTCAGCCCCAGCATTTT; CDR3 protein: CASRPRTGGDSQPQHF
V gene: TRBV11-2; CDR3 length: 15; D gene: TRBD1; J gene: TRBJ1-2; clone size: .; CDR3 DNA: TGTGCCAGCAGCTTAAAAACAGGGGTTGGGCATGGCTACACCTTC; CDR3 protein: CASSLKTGVGHGYTF
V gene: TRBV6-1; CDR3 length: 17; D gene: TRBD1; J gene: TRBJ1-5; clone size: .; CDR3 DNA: TGTGCCAGCAGTCCCTCCGGGACAGCGTATAGCAATCAGCCCCAGCATTTT; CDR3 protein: CASSPSGTAYSNQPQHF
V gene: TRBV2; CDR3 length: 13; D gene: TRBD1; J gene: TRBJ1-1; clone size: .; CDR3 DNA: TGTGCCACAGGGGGCGAAGCGAGGGCTGAAGCTTTCTTT; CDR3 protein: CATGGEARAEAFF
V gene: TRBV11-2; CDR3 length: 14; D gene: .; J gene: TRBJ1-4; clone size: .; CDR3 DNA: TGTGCCAGCAGCTTAGGTTCCGGGGAAGATCAACTGTTTTTT; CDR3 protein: CASSLGSGEDQLFF
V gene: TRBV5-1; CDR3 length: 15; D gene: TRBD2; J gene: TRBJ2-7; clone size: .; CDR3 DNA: TGCGCCAGCAGTCAAAGCGGGGGGCCTACCTACGAGCAGTACTTC; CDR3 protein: CASSQSGGPTYEQYF
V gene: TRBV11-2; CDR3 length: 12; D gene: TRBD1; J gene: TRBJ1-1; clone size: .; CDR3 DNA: TGTGCCAGCAGCCCCGGGACAGCTGAAGCTTTCTTT; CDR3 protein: CASSPGTAEAFF
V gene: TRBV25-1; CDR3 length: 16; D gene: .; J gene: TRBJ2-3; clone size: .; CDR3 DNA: TGTGCCAGCAGTGACCGGGCCGACGGGATAATCGCTACGCAGTATTTT; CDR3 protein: CASSDRADGIIATQYF
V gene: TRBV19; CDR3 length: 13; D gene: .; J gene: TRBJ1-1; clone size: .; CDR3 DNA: TGTGCCAGTAGTATAGGCAGACACACTGAAGCTTTCTTT; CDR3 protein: CASSIGRHTEAFF
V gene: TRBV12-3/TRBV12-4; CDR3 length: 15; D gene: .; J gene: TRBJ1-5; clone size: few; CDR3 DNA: TGTGCCAGCAGCCCCCGGACAGTTAGCAATCAGCCCCAGCATTTT; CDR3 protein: CASSPRTVSNQPQHF
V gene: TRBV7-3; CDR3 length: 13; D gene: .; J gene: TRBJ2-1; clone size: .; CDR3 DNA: TGTGCCAGCAGCCTAGGGACGAACAATGAGCAGTTCTTC; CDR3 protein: CASSLGTNNEQFF
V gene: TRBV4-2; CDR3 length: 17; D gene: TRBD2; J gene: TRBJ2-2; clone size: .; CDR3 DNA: TGTGCCAGCAGCCAAGACAAACTAGCGGGAACTTCCGGGGAGCTGTTTTTT; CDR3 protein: CASSQDKLAGTSGELFF
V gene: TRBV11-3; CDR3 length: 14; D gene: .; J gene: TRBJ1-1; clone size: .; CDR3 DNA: TGTGCCAGCAGCTTAGGCAAGACGAACACTGAAGCTTTCTTT; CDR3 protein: CASSLGKTNTEAFF
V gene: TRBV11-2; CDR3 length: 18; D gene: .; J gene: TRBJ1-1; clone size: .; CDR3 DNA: TGTGCCAGCAGCTTAGATTCGTCGAGGGGAGGAAGGGTCCCTGAAGCTTTCTTT; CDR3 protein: CASSLDSSRGGRVPEAFF
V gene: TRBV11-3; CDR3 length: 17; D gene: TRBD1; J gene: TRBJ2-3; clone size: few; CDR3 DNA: TGTGCCAGCAGCTCGGCCCAAGGACAGGGAAGCACAGATACGCAGTATTTT; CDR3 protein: CASSSAQGQGSTDTQYF
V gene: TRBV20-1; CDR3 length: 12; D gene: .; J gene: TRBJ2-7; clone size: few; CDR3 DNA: TGCAGTGCTGCGGGACATCGTTACGAGCAGTACTTC; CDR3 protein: CSAAGHRYEQYF
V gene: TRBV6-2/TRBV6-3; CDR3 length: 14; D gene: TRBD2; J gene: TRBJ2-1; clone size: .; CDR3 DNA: TGTGCCAGCATGAGGACTAGCGGGTTCAATGAGCAGTTCTTC; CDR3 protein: CASMRTSGFNEQFF
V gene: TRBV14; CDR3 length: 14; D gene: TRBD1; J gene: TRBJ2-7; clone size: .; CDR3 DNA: TGTGCCAGCAGCCAAGGACAGGGGAGGTACGAGCAGTACTTC; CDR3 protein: CASSQGQGRYEQYF
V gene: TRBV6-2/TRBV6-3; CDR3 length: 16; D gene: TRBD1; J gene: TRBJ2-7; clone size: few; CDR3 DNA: TGTGCCAGTAGACTGAACCCGGACAGGGGATCCTACGAGCAGTACTTC; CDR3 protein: CASRLNPDRGSYEQYF
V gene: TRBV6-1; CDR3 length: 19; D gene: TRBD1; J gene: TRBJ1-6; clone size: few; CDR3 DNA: TGTGCCAGCAGTGACAGCCGGGACAGGTCCTTTATTCGTAATTCACCCCTCCACTTT; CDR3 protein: CASSDSRDRSFIRNSPLHF
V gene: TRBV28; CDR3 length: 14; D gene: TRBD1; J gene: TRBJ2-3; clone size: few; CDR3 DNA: TGTGCCAGCGACAGGGCAGGGGGTATGGATACGCAGTATTTT; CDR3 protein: CASDRAGGMDTQYF
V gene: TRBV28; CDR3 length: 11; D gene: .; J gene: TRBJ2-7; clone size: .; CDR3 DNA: TGTGCCAGCAGTTCCCGGGACCTTGGGTACTTC; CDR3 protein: CASSSRDLGYF
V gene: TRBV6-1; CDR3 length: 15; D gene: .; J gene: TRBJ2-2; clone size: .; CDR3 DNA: TGTGCCAGCAGTGGAGGGAGAATGAGGACCGGGGAGCTGTTTTTT; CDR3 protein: CASSGGRMRTGELFF
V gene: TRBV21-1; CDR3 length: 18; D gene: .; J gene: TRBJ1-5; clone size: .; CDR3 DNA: TGTGCCAGCAGCAAAAACCGTACGACGGGGGTAAGCAATCAGCCCCAGCATTTT; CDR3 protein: CASSKNRTTGVSNQPQHF
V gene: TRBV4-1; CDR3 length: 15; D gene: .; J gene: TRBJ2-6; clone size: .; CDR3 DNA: TGCGCCAGCAGCCAAGCTCTAACCCCCAGGGTCGTCCTGACTTTC; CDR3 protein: CASSQALTPRVVLTF
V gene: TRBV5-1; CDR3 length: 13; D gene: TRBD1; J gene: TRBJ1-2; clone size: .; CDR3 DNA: TGCGCCAGCAGCTTGGCCACAGGGGTAGGCTACACCTTC; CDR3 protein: CASSLATGVGYTF
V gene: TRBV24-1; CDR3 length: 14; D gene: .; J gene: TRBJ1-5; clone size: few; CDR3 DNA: TGTGCCACCAGTGATGCAGGGGAGGTTGAGCCCCAGCATTTT; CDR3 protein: CATSDAGEVEPQHF
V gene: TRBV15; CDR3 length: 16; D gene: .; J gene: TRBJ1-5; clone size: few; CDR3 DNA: TGTGCCACCTCGGACAGCACAATCTATAGCAATCAGCCCCAGCATTTT; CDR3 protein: CATSDSTIYSNQPQHF
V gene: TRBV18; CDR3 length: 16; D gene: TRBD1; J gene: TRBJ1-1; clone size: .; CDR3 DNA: TGTGCCAGCTCACCCTTACAGGGGGCTGGGGACACTGAAGCTTTCTTT; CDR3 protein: CASSPLQGAGDTEAFF
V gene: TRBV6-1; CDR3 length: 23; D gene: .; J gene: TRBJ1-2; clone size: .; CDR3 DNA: TGTGCCAGCAGTGAACCCACCCCATTGCCCCGCGGTCATTATGGGGTGAGTAGCTATGGCTACACCTTC; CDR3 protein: CASSEPTPLPRGHYGVSSYGYTF
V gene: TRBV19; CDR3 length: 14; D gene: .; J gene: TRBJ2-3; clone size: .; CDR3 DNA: TGTGCCAGTAGTAAGGGGCAGAGCACAGATACGCAGTATTTT; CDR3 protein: CASSKGQSTDTQYF
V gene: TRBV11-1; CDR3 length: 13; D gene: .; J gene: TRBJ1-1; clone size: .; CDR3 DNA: TGTGCCAGCAGCTTAGAGTCTAACACTGAAGCTTTCTTT; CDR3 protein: CASSLESNTEAFF
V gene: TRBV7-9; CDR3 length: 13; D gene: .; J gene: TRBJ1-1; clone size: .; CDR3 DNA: TGTGCCAGCAGCCCAAATCAGGGGCGGGAAGCTTTCTTT; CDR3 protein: CASSPNQGREAFF
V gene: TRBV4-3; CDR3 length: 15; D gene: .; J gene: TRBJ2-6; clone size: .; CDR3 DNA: TGCGCCAGCAGCCAAGGGGTAATCGGGGCCAACGTCCTGACTTTC; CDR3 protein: CASSQGVIGANVLTF
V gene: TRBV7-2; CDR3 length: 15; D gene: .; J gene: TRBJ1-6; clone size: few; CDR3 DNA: TGTGCCAGCACGATAAGCCGCGTCCCTAATTCACCCCTCCACTTT; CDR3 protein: CASTISRVPNSPLHF
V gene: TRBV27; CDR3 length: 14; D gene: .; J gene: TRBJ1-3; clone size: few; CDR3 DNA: TGTGCCAGCAGTGGTCAGGGTGGTAGTAACACCATATATTTT; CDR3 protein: CASSGQGGSNTIYF
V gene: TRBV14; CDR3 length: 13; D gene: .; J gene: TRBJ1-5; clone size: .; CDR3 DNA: TGTGCCAGCAGCCAAGTTGGGGTGGGGCCCCAGCATTTT; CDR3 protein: CASSQVGVGPQHF
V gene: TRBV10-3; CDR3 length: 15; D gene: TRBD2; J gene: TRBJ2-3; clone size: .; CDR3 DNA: TGTGCCATCAGATCGGGAGGGGGAAACACAGATACGCAGTATTTT; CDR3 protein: CAIRSGGGNTDTQYF
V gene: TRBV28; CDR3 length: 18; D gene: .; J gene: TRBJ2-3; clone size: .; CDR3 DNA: TGTGCCAGCAGTTTTATGACCGGACGGGAAGGGGGCACAGATACGCAGTATTTT; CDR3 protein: CASSFMTGREGGTDTQYF